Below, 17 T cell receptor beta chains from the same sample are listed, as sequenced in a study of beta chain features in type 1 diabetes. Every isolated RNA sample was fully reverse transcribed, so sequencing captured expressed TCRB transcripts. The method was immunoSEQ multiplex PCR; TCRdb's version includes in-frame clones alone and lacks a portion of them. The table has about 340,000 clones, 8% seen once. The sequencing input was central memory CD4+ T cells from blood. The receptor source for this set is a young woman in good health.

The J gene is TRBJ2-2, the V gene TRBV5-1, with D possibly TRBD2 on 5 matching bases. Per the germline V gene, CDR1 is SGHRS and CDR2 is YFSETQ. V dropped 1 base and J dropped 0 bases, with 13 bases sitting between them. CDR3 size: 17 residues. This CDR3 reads CASSLNSASSNTGELFF. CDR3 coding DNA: TGCGCCAGCAGCTTGAATTCGGCTAGCTCGAACACCGGGGAGCTGTTTTTT.

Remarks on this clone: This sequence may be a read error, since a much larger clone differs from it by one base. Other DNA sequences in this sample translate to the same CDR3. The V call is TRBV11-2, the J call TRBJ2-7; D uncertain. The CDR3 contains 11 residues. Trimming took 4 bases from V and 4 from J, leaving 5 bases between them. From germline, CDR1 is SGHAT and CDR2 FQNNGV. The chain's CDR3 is CASSSHYEQYF. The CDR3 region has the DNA TGTGCCAGCAGCTCCCATTACGAGCAGTACTTC.

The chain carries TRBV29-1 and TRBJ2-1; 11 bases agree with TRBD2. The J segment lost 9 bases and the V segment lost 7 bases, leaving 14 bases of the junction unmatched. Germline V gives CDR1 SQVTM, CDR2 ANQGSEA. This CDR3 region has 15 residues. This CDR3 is CSAHKTSGIALEQFF. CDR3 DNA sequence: TGCAGCGCCCACAAGACTAGCGGGATAGCGCTTGAGCAGTTCTTC.

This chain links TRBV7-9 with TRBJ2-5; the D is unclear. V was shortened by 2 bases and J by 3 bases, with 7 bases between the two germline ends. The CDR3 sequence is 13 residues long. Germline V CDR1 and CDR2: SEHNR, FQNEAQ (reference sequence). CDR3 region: CASSLWSEETQYF. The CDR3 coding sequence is TGTGCCAGCAGCTTATGGTCAGAAGAGACCCAGTACTTC.

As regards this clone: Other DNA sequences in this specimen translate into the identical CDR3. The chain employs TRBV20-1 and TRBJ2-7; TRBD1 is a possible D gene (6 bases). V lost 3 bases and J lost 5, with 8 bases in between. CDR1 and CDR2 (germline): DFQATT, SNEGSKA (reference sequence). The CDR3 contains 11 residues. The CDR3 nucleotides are TGCAGTGCTAGTCAGGGGAACGAGCAGTACTTC. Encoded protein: CSASQGNEQYF.

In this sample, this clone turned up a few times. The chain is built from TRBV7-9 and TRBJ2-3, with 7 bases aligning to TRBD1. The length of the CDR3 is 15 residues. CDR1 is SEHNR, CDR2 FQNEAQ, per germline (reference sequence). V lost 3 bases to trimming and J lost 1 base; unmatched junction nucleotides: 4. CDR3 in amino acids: CASSFQGTGTDTQYF. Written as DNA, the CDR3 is TGTGCCAGCAGCTTTCAGGGGACAGGCACAGATACGCAGTATTTT.

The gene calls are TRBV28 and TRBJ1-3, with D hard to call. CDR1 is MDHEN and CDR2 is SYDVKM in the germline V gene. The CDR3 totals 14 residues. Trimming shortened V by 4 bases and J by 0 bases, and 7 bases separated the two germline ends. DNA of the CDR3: TGTGCCAGCAGTTCCACCAGCTCTGGAAACACCATATATTTT. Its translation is CASSSTSSGNTIYF.

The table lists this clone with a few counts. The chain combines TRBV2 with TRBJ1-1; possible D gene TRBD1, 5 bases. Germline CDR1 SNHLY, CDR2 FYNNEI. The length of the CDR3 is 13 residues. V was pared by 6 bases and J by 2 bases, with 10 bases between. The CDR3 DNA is TGTGCCAGCAGCTCCCAGGGAAACACTGAAGCTTTCTTT. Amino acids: CASSSQGNTEAFF.

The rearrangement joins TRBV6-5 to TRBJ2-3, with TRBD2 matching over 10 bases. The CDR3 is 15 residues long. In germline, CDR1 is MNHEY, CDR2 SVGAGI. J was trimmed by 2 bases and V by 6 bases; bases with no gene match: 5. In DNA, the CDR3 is TGTGCCAGCAGAAAGGGACTAGCGTTCACAGATACGCAGTATTTT. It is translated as CASRKGLAFTDTQYF.

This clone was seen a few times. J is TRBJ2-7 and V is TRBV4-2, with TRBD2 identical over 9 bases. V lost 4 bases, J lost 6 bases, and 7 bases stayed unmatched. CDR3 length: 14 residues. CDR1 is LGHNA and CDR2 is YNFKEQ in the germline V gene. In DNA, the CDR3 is TGTGCCAGCAGCCGGGCGGGAGGGCCGACCGAGCAGTACTTC. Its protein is CASSRAGGPTEQYF.

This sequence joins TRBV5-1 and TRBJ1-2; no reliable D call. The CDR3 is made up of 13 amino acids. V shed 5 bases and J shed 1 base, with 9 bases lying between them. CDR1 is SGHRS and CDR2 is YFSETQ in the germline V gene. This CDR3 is CASSWNINYGYTF. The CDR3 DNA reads TGCGCCAGCAGTTGGAACATTAACTATGGCTACACCTTC.

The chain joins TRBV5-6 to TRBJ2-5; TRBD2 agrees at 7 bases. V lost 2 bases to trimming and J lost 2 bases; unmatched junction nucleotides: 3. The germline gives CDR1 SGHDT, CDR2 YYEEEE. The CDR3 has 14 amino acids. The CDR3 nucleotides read TGTGCCAGCAGCTTAACGGGAGGACAAGAGACCCAGTACTTC. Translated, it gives CASSLTGGQETQYF.

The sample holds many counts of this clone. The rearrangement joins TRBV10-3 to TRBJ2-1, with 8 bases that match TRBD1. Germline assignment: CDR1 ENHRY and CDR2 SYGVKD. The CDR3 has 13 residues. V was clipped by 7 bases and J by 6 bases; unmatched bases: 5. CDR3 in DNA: TGTGCCATCACCTCGGACAGGGCCAATGAGCAGTTCTTC. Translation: CAITSDRANEQFF.

The CDR3 nucleotides read TGTGCCAGCAGACCCGACAGGTACTATGGCTACACCTTC. It encodes CASRPDRYYGYTF. J is TRBJ1-2 and V is TRBV5-6, with D perhaps matching TRBD1 (6 bases). Germline CDR1 is SGHDT and CDR2 is YYEEEE. This CDR3 has 13 residues. V was trimmed by 5 bases and J by 3 bases, leaving 11 bases between them.

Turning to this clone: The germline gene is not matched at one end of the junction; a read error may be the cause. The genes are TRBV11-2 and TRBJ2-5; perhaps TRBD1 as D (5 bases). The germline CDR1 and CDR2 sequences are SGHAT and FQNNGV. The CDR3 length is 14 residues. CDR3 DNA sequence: TGTGCCAGCAGCGTAGACAGATACCAAGAGACCCAGTACTTC. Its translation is CASSVDRYQETQYF.

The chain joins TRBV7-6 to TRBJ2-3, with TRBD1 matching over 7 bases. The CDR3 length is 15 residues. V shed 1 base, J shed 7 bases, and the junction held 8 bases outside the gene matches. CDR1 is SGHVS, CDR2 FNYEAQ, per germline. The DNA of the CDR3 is TGTGCCAGCAGCTTAGGAGGGGGCGGTGGAAATACGCAGTATTTT. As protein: CASSLGGGGGNTQYF.

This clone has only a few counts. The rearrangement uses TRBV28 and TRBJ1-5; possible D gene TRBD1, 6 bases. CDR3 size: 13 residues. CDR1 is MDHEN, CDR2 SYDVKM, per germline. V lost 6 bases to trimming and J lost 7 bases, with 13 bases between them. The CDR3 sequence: CASRKDRRQPQHF. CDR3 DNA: TGTGCCAGCAGAAAAGACAGGCGACAGCCCCAGCATTTT.